The 29 T cell receptor beta chains reported below all come from one sample, sequenced in a study of OX40 agonist ivuxolimab in advanced cancers. Sequencing used immunoSEQ multiplex PCR; TCRdb keeps in-frame clones, though not all of them. Of fewer than 120,000 clones in the sample, about nine tenths are singletons; the top ten hold less than 0.3%. This specimen consisted of CD4+ or CD8+ T cells sorted from blood, obtained in a trial of the OX40 agonist ivuxolimab. These TCRs come from an adult with an advanced solid tumor such as melanoma, head and neck, liver or kidney cancer.

The chain links TRBV19 to TRBJ1-5; no reliable D call. V lost 3 bases, J lost 7 bases, and 10 bases lay in between. This CDR3 is 13 amino acids long. CDR1 and CDR2 (germline): LNHDA, SQIVND (reference sequence). The DNA for the CDR3 is TGTGCCAGTAGTATGCTCGCGGCCCAGCCCCAGCATTTT. Its translation is CASSMLAAQPQHF. The whole variable domain, remainder taken from reference TRBV19 and TRBJ1-5, is DGGITQSPKYLFRKEGQNVTLSCEQNLNHDAMYWYRQDPGQGLRLIYYSQIVNDFQKGDIAEGYSVSREKKESFPLTVTSAQKNPTAFYLCASSMLAAQPQHFGDGTRLSIL.

CDR3 loop: CAGAGGPNNEQFF. The CDR3 DNA reads TGTGCCGGTGCGGGAGGCCCCAACAATGAGCAGTTCTTC. The genes are TRBV2 and TRBJ2-1, with 8 bases lining up with TRBD2. Losses at the gene ends were 11 bases for V and 5 bases for J; bases not matched to a gene: 8. The CDR3 spans 13 residues. The germline V gene has CDR1 SNHLY and CDR2 FYNNEI.

The chain is built from TRBV6-6 and TRBJ1-1; D is perhaps TRBD1 (5 bases). The CDR3 sequence is 13 residues long. Germline V CDR1 and CDR2: MNHNY, SVGAGI (reference sequence). V dropped 7 bases and J dropped 0 bases, with 9 bases sitting between them. The DNA of the CDR3 is TGTGCCAGCAAGGACACCTTGAACACTGAAGCTTTCTTT. Translated, it gives CASKDTLNTEAFF.

The V gene is TRBV6-5, the J gene TRBJ1-1; D not resolved. V gave up 1 base and J gave up 5 bases, with 8 bases separating them. The CDR3 covers 13 residues. Germline V gene lookup returns CDR1 MNHEY and CDR2 SVGAGI. CDR3 residues: CASSYYSGTEAFF. The DNA for the CDR3 is TGTGCCAGCAGTTACTACTCGGGAACTGAAGCTTTCTTT.

This chain links TRBV19 with TRBJ1-1; D call uncertain. This CDR3 is 17 amino acids long. Trimming took 5 bases from V and 0 from J, leaving 19 bases between them. Per the germline V gene, CDR1 is LNHDA and CDR2 is SQIVND (reference sequence). The DNA for the CDR3 is TGTGCCAGTAGTGCACCCGAACCAGTCATGATGAACACTGAAGCTTTCTTT. This gives the protein CASSAPEPVMMNTEAFF.

Comments on this clone: The sample carries other DNA sequences with the same CDR3. The chain combines TRBV4-3 with TRBJ2-3; TRBD2 matches 9 bases. Germline values: CDR1 LGHNA, CDR2 YSLEER. V shed 1 base and J 6 bases; nucleotides not matched to a gene: 8. The CDR3 is 16 amino acids. CDR3 loop: CASSQGGGGAPDTQYF. CDR3 DNA sequence: TGCGCCAGCAGCCAAGGCGGCGGGGGGGCCCCGGATACGCAGTATTTT.

On this clone itself: A junction end diverges from the germline sequence, so it may reflect a read error. The chain couples TRBV7-7 to TRBJ2-7; 7 nucleotides match TRBD1. The CDR3 totals 12 residues. The germline V gene has CDR1 SSHAT and CDR2 FNYEAQ (reference sequence). CDR3 residues: CASSFPGGEQYF. The CDR3 DNA reads TGTGCTAGCAGCTTCCCAGGGGGCGAGCAGTACTTC.

DNA for the CDR3: TGTGCCAGCAGCTTAGAGGGGGGAACTGAAGCTTTCTTT. Translation: CASSLEGGTEAFF. V is TRBV11-2 and J is TRBJ1-1; tentatively, D is TRBD1 (5 bases). With 0 bases removed from V and 5 bases from J, the gap between germline ends came to 7 bases. Germline V lookup: CDR1 SGHAT, CDR2 FQNNGV. CDR3 length equals 13 residues.

The rearrangement joins TRBV18 to TRBJ2-1, with D hard to call. Per germline, CDR1 KGHSH and CDR2 LQKENI. Trimming took 3 bases from V and 6 from J, leaving 18 bases between them. CDR3 length equals 16 residues. CDR3 loop: CASSPFSPESSNEQFF. CDR3 nucleotides: TGTGCCAGCTCACCTTTCAGTCCCGAATCTTCCAATGAGCAGTTCTTC.

This clone was seen only once. J is TRBJ1-6 and V is TRBV2; 8 bases agree with TRBD1. This CDR3 comprises 13 residues. Germline V CDR1 and CDR2: SNHLY, FYNNEI. Trimming removed 6 bases from V and 8 bases from J; junction bases left unmatched: 3. CDR3 bases: TGTGCCAGCAGAACGGGACAGGATTCACCCCTCCACTTT. Its protein product is CASRTGQDSPLHF.

The rearrangement links TRBV7-9 to TRBJ2-1; 7 bases are shared with TRBD2. The germline gives CDR1 SEHNR, CDR2 FQNEAQ (reference sequence). This CDR3 is built from 16 residues. Germline trimming cut 6 bases from V and 5 bases from J; bases unmatched to any gene: 13. CDR3 in amino acids: CASRSAFGSGDNEQFF. DNA of the CDR3: TGTGCCAGCAGGTCCGCTTTCGGGAGCGGGGACAATGAGCAGTTCTTC.

The chain uses TRBV5-1 and TRBJ1-2; D unresolved. V lost 4 bases, J lost 8 bases, and 18 bases lay in between. This CDR3 comprises 14 residues. The germline V gene encodes CDR1 SGHRS and CDR2 YFSETQ. The CDR3: CASSGTIDPRGYTF. CDR3 bases: TGCGCCAGCAGCGGAACTATCGACCCCCGGGGCTACACCTTC. The variable domain in full, completed from reference TRBV5-1 and TRBJ1-2, reads KAGVTQTPRYLIKTRGQQVTLSCSPISGHRSVSWYQQTPGQGLQFLFEYFSETQRNKGNFPGRFSGRQFSNSRSEMNVSTLELGDSALYLCASSGTIDPRGYTFGSGTRLTVV.

The V gene is TRBV18, the J gene TRBJ1-3, with 11 bases identical to TRBD1. Germline-derived CDR1 and CDR2 are KGHSH and LQKENI. Losses at the gene ends were 3 bases for V and 2 bases for J; bases not matched to a gene: 12. This CDR3 is 19 amino acids long. The CDR3 DNA sequence: TGTGCCAGCTCACCTCGAAAGACCGGACAGGGGGCCCCTGGAAACACCATATATTTT. It is translated as CASSPRKTGQGAPGNTIYF.

The chain is built from TRBV19 and TRBJ2-1; 8 bases map to TRBD2. J was trimmed by 2 bases and V by 4 bases; bases with no gene match: 4. The CDR3 consists of 15 residues. CDR1 is LNHDA, CDR2 SQIVND, per germline (reference sequence). CDR3 sequence: CASSKREIPYNEQFF. DNA for the CDR3: TGTGCCAGTAGTAAGCGGGAGATCCCCTACAATGAGCAGTTCTTC. Together with reference TRBV19 and TRBJ2-1, the CDR3 gives the full variable domain: DGGITQSPKYLFRKEGQNVTLSCEQNLNHDAMYWYRQDPGQGLRLIYYSQIVNDFQKGDIAEGYSVSREKKESFPLTVTSAQKNPTAFYLCASSKREIPYNEQFFGPGTRLTVL.

This chain joins TRBV6-1 and TRBJ2-7; D perhaps matches TRBD2 (6 bases). CDR3 length equals 12 residues. Between the trimmed V and J ends, which lost 3 bases and 7 bases, there was a span of 10 bases. Germline CDR1 reads MNHNS; CDR2 reads SASEGT. CDR3 DNA sequence: TGTGCCAGCAGTGACCTGGGACTTGAGCAGTACTTC. Residues: CASSDLGLEQYF.

This clone occurred once. V usage is TRBV6-5 and J usage is TRBJ1-2; D ambiguous. Germline V gene lookup returns CDR1 MNHEY and CDR2 SVGAGI. Trimming pared 4 bases from V and 4 bases from J, leaving 10 bases between. The CDR3 is 13 residues long. The CDR3 bases are TGTGCCAGCAGTTCCCCAATAAGCTATGGCTACACCTTC. Its translation is CASSSPISYGYTF.

As DNA, the CDR3 is TGTGCCAGCAGCTTAGATCGGGGTTTAGGGCAGCCCCAGCATTTT. This sequence encodes CASSLDRGLGQPQHF. The chain links TRBV7-3 to TRBJ1-5, with no clear D. This CDR3 comprises 15 residues. V lost 2 bases and J 7 bases, leaving 15 bases between the germline ends. The germline V gene has CDR1 SGHTA and CDR2 FQGTGA.

Regarding this clone: This sample also contains other DNA sequences that code for the same CDR3. The chain employs TRBV30 and TRBJ2-1; 7 positions agree with TRBD2. The CDR3 has 16 residues. The germline V gene encodes CDR1 GTSNPN and CDR2 SVGIG (reference sequence). Trimming at V came to 4 bases and at J to 8 bases, leaving 17 bases not matched to a gene. The CDR3 region is CAWTRKSGVRGDEQFF. The CDR3 DNA follows: TGTGCCTGGACCCGCAAGAGCGGGGTAAGAGGGGATGAGCAGTTCTTC.

The chain is built from TRBV19 and TRBJ1-2; 8 nucleotides match TRBD1. Trimming at V came to 3 bases and at J to 6 bases, leaving 9 bases not matched to a gene. This CDR3 comprises 15 residues. The V gene's germline CDR1 is LNHDA and CDR2 SQIVND (reference sequence). CDR3 nucleotides: TGTGCCAGTAGTATGCGGCAGGGGGCGTTGAATGGCTACACCTTC. As protein: CASSMRQGALNGYTF.

The V call is TRBV4-2, the J call TRBJ1-4; 8 bases are shared with TRBD1. The CDR3 is made up of 14 amino acids. Germline trimming cut 4 bases from V and 7 bases from J; bases unmatched to any gene: 5. Germline V gene lookup returns CDR1 LGHNA and CDR2 YNFKEQ. The CDR3 protein is CASSPGTGGEKLFF. The CDR3 DNA is TGTGCCAGCAGCCCCGGGACAGGAGGTGAAAAACTGTTTTTT.

The gene calls are TRBV21-1 and TRBJ2-7; the D call TRBD1 from the table was never checked on the DNA. TRBV21-1 is deemed a pseudogene. The CDR3 loop spans 16 amino acids. The CDR3 DNA reads TGTGCCAGCAGAAAATCCCGGGACAGACCGTCCTACGAGCAGTACTTC. This sequence encodes CASRKSRDRPSYEQYF.

The chain recombines TRBV5-6 with TRBJ2-5; D gene unclear. This CDR3 comprises 12 residues. The germline V gene encodes CDR1 SGHDT and CDR2 YYEEEE. V gave up 0 bases and J gave up 4 bases, with 4 bases separating them. The CDR3 region is CASSLDRETQYF. The CDR3 nucleotides are TGTGCCAGCAGCTTGGATAGAGAGACCCAGTACTTC.

The chain recombines TRBV19 with TRBJ1-1; D is unclear. CDR3 length: 14 residues. V lost 4 bases and J 2 bases, leaving 11 bases between the germline ends. The germline CDR1 and CDR2 sequences are LNHDA and SQIVND (reference sequence). This CDR3 is CASSNASPNTEAFF. In nucleotides, the CDR3 is TGTGCCAGTAGTAATGCGTCACCTAACACTGAAGCTTTCTTT.

This clone was detected once. The chain couples TRBV7-2 to TRBJ2-7; tentative D call: TRBD2 (6 bases). V dropped 0 bases and J dropped 6 bases, with 15 bases sitting between them. Germline lookup yields CDR1 SGHTA and CDR2 FQGNSA. The CDR3 loop spans 15 amino acids. CDR3 nucleotide sequence: TGTGCCAGCAGCTTAGCGATGGGAGGTCGACCCGAGCAGTACTTC. It is translated as CASSLAMGGRPEQYF.

The V and J genes are TRBV6-5 and TRBJ1-4, with D tentatively TRBD1 (6 bases). Trimming stripped 2 bases from V and 2 bases from J, with 12 bases between. Germline values: CDR1 MNHEY, CDR2 SVGAGI. This CDR3 is 16 amino acids long. The CDR3 is CASSYGGALTNEKLFF. As DNA, the CDR3 is TGTGCCAGCAGTTACGGGGGGGCGCTCACTAATGAAAAACTGTTTTTT.

V is TRBV4-2 and J is TRBJ2-5, with 11 bases that match TRBD2. Looked up from germline, CDR1 is LGHNA and CDR2 is YNFKEQ. Trimming cost V 1 base and J 1 base; bases outside gene matches: 5. CDR3 size: 17 residues. The CDR3 nucleotides are TGTGCCAGCAGCCAAGTGGGAACTAGCGGGGGCCAAGAGACCCAGTACTTC. It encodes CASSQVGTSGGQETQYF.

The J gene is TRBJ1-1, the V gene TRBV28; 9 bases map to TRBD1. The CDR3 length is 16 residues. CDR1 is MDHEN, CDR2 SYDVKM, per germline. V lost 5 bases to trimming and J lost 4 bases; unmatched junction nucleotides: 11. The CDR3 coding sequence is TGTGCCAGCAGTAGCGGGACAGGGATAGTAGGCACTGAAGCTTTCTTT. Protein product: CASSSGTGIVGTEAFF. Using reference TRBV28 and TRBJ1-1 for the parts outside the CDR3, the full variable domain is DVKVTQSSRYLVKRTGEKVFLECVQDMDHENMFWYRQDPGLGLRLIYFSYDVKMKEKGDIPEGYSVSREKKERFSLILESASTNQTSMYLCASSSGTGIVGTEAFFGQGTRLTVV.

The rearrangement joins TRBV2 to TRBJ1-1; D unclear. In germline, CDR1 is SNHLY, CDR2 FYNNEI. This CDR3 is built from 13 residues. The germline V and J ends were trimmed by 8 bases and 0 bases, with 10 bases remaining between them. Here the CDR3 reads CASPREMNTEAFF. The CDR3 DNA sequence: TGTGCCAGCCCGAGGGAGATGAACACTGAAGCTTTCTTT.

The chain carries TRBV5-5 and TRBJ2-2; D unclear. The ends were cut back, 5 bases at V and 7 bases at J, with 15 bases in the middle. CDR1 SGHKS and CDR2 YYEKEE come from the germline V gene (reference sequence). The CDR3 consists of 14 residues. The CDR3 is CASSSLGNGGELFF. The CDR3 region has the DNA TGTGCCAGCAGTTCCCTCGGAAATGGCGGGGAGCTGTTTTTT.